A single sample is the source of the 26 T cell receptor beta chains below, sequenced in a study of T-cell reconstitution after alpha-beta-depleted transplantation in children. As it was prepared, the TCRbeta library received unique molecular identifiers. One entry per CDR3 protein, called by TCRdb with MiXCR from the PCR reads. Among roughly 500,000 distinct CDR3 sequences listed, roughly an eighth were seen once. The material sequenced was PBMCs from the stem cell graft donor, taken from the stem cell graft. The receptors were sampled from a human donor who donated a stem cell graft to a child with combined immunodeficiency.

This clonotype has more than one count but fewer than ten. J is TRBJ2-3 and V is TRBV12-3 or TRBV12-4, with TRBD2 matching 12 bases. The CDR3 sequence is 16 residues long. V lost 4 bases and J lost 4; bases outside the gene matches: 6. The CDR3 region has the DNA TGTGCCAGCAGTTCTAGCGGGGGGGCCGGCTCAGATACGCAGTATTTT. Its translation: CASSSSGGAGSDTQYF.

The sample holds a few counts of this clonotype. The rearrangement uses TRBV9 and TRBJ2-5; 10 nucleotides line up with TRBD2. Germline assignment: CDR1 SGDLS and CDR2 YYNGEE. Trimming cost V 4 bases and J 12 bases; bases outside gene matches: 12. The CDR3 sequence is 14 residues long. The CDR3 DNA sequence: TGTGCCAGCAGCCAGAGCGGGGGGGCCCGGGGCGAGTACTTC. Protein sequence: CASSQSGGARGEYF.

The chain recombines TRBV29-1 with TRBJ1-4; D is uncertain. The CDR3 spans 14 residues. Per the germline V gene, CDR1 is SQVTM and CDR2 is ANQGSEA. Trimming stripped 4 bases from V and 4 bases from J, with 13 bases between. CDR3: CSVAGSRDNEKLFF. The CDR3 DNA follows: TGCAGCGTTGCTGGCTCCAGAGATAATGAAAAACTGTTTTTT. Filled out from reference TRBV29-1 and TRBJ1-4, the complete variable domain reads SAVISQKPSRDICQRGTSLTIQCQVDSQVTMMFWYRQQPGQSLTLIATANQGSEATYESGFVIDKFPISRPNLTFSTLTVSNMSPEDSSIYLCSVAGSRDNEKLFFGSGTQLSVL.

This clonotype appeared many times. The chain combines TRBV4-3 with TRBJ2-1; the D is unclear. Germline-derived CDR1 and CDR2 are LGHNA and YSLEER. Trimming took off 1 base at V and 4 bases at J, with 17 bases between the two ends. The CDR3 has 17 amino acids. This CDR3 is CASSQGLFTAVYNEQFF. DNA for the CDR3: TGCGCCAGCAGCCAAGGTCTGTTTACGGCAGTTTACAATGAGCAGTTCTTC.

Ten or more counts support this clonotype. The chain couples TRBV7-9 to TRBJ2-6; the D is unclear. The germline gives CDR1 SEHNR, CDR2 FQNEAQ (reference sequence). Trimming stripped 1 base from V and 4 bases from J, with 11 bases between. The CDR3 runs 16 residues. CDR3 DNA: TGTGCCAGCAGCTTAGTCTCAGGCGACGGGGCCAACGTCCTGACTTTC. Translating gives CASSLVSGDGANVLTF.

This clonotype was picked up a small number of times. The V and J genes are TRBV7-9 and TRBJ2-7; 11 bases match TRBD2. The trim removed 8 bases at V and 3 bases at J, leaving 6 bases unmatched. This CDR3 region has 14 residues. Germline CDR1 SEHNR, CDR2 FQNEAQ (reference sequence). DNA for the CDR3: TGTGCCAGCCAGGGGACTAGCGGAAACTACGAGCAGTACTTC. This sequence encodes CASQGTSGNYEQYF.

V and J are TRBV5-1 and TRBJ2-2, with D possibly matching TRBD2 (6 bases). CDR1 is SGHRS, CDR2 YFSETQ, per germline. V was trimmed by 2 bases and J by 6 bases, leaving 14 bases between them. This CDR3 is built from 15 residues. The CDR3 DNA reads as TGCGCCAGCAGCTTAGGCCAGGGAGGTGCCGGGGAGCTGTTTTTT. It codes for CASSLGQGGAGELFF.

This clonotype was recorded a few times. The chain uses TRBV12-3 or TRBV12-4 and TRBJ1-5; D remains unclear. V was cut by 3 bases and J by 2 bases, with 5 bases left in between. CDR3 length: 13 amino acids. The chain's CDR3 is CASSFFRNQPQHF. The CDR3 region has the DNA TGTGCCAGCAGTTTTTTCCGCAATCAGCCCCAGCATTTT.

Many counts were recorded for this clonotype. V and J are TRBV4-3 and TRBJ2-1; tentative D call: TRBD1 (6 bases). Germline-derived CDR1 and CDR2 are LGHNA and YSLEER. V gave up 4 bases and J gave up 3 bases, with 10 bases separating them. The CDR3 contains 14 residues. The CDR3 coding sequence is TGCGCCAGCAGCCCCGGGACAAACTACAATGAGCAGTTCTTC. As protein: CASSPGTNYNEQFF.

This clonotype was observed at least ten times. The V call is TRBV12-3 or TRBV12-4, the J call TRBJ1-5; D uncertain. CDR3 size: 12 residues. Trimming shortened V by 6 bases and J by 3 bases, and 6 bases separated the two germline ends. The CDR3 region is CASRAFNQPQHF. Written as DNA, the CDR3 is TGTGCCAGCAGGGCTTTCAATCAGCCCCAGCATTTT.

In the case of this clonotype: One junction end does not reproduce the germline sequence, and a read error may be involved. The chain carries TRBV3-1 and TRBJ1-1, with TRBD1 identical over 7 bases. Germline V gene lookup returns CDR1 LGHDT and CDR2 YNNKEL (reference sequence). The CDR3 has 14 amino acids. CDR3 protein: CAGSTTGQNTEAFF. As DNA, the CDR3 is TGTGCCGGCAGCACGACAGGGCAGAACACTGAAGCTTTCTTT.

The table lists this clonotype with a few counts. The chain employs TRBV5-1 and TRBJ2-1; D is possibly TRBD1 or TRBD2 (6 bases each). From germline, CDR1 is SGHRS and CDR2 YFSETQ. V was pared by 3 bases and J by 8 bases, with 9 bases between. The length of the CDR3 is 12 residues. DNA for the CDR3: TGCGCCAGCAGCTCAGGGGAGGATGAGCAGTTCTTC. The encoded protein is CASSSGEDEQFF.

The rearrangement uses TRBV6-5 and TRBJ2-7, with 8 bases matching TRBD2. This CDR3 has 17 residues. V lost 4 bases and J lost 1; bases outside the gene matches: 12. Per germline, CDR1 MNHEY and CDR2 SVGAGI. CDR3 DNA sequence: TGTGCCAGCAGTTGGGACCCCCCGGGAGGGGTATCCTACGAGCAGTACTTC. Translated: CASSWDPPGGVSYEQYF.

In this sample, this clonotype turned up a few times. The V and J genes are TRBV6-5 and TRBJ2-7; 8 nucleotides align to TRBD2. V was clipped by 2 bases and J by 6 bases; unmatched bases: 6. Germline CDR1 and CDR2: MNHEY and SVGAGI. The CDR3 spans 14 residues. Here the CDR3 reads CASSYTIGGGEQYF. DNA of the CDR3: TGTGCCAGCAGTTACACGATCGGGGGGGGCGAGCAGTACTTC.

The V and J genes are TRBV15 and TRBJ1-1; possibly TRBD1 for D (5 bases). CDR1 and CDR2 (germline): LNHNV, YYDKDF (reference sequence). The V gene lost 0 bases and the J gene lost 6 bases, with 11 bases spanning the gap. The CDR3 totals 14 residues. The CDR3 is CATSRDLGGSEAFF. CDR3 bases: TGTGCCACCAGCAGAGATCTTGGGGGTTCTGAAGCTTTCTTT.

This clonotype occurred many times. The V gene is TRBV6-5, the J gene TRBJ2-7; 10 bases align to TRBD1. The CDR3 totals 16 residues. Trimming removed 2 bases from V and 4 bases from J; junction bases left unmatched: 8. CDR1 and CDR2 (germline): MNHEY, SVGAGI. CDR3 region: CASSYGWDRGGYEQYF. CDR3 in DNA: TGTGCCAGCAGTTACGGCTGGGACAGGGGTGGGTACGAGCAGTACTTC.

This clonotype was counted at least ten times. The chain combines TRBV6-2 or TRBV6-3 with TRBJ2-5, with D perhaps given as TRBD1 or TRBD2 (5 bases each). CDR3 length equals 19 residues. The germline CDR1 and CDR2 sequences are MNHEY and SVGEGT. V lost 6 bases and J 1 base, leaving 27 bases between the germline ends. CDR3 sequence: CASRGLIAHRGRIQETQYF. The CDR3 DNA follows: TGTGCCAGCAGGGGTCTCATAGCCCACCGGGGACGGATCCAAGAGACCCAGTACTTC.

This clonotype occurred many times. V gene TRBV12-3 or TRBV12-4 combines with J gene TRBJ2-1; 10 bases fit TRBD2. The CDR3 consists of 15 residues. Unmatched junction bases numbered 3, after V lost 6 bases and J lost 1 base. CDR3 DNA: TGTGCCAGCAGGGGTAGCGGGGGGTCCTACAATGAGCAGTTCTTC. This sequence encodes CASRGSGGSYNEQFF.

This clonotype turned up a few times. The chain employs TRBV12-3 or TRBV12-4 and TRBJ2-2; TRBD2 might be the D (6 bases). This CDR3 region has 13 residues. V lost 2 bases to trimming and J lost 7 bases, with 8 bases between them. The CDR3 here is CASSLQGGGELFF. The DNA of the CDR3 is TGTGCCAGCAGTTTACAGGGAGGCGGGGAGCTGTTTTTT.

This clonotype was seen a handful of times. The chain recombines TRBV6-2 or TRBV6-3 with TRBJ2-5; D might be TRBD1 (6 bases). This CDR3 spans 13 amino acids. The ends were cut back, 8 bases at V and 7 bases at J, with 17 bases in the middle. Per germline, CDR1 MNHEY and CDR2 SVGEGT. Written as DNA, the CDR3 is TGTGCCAGCGATCACAGGGCGTCGGGGACCCAGTACTTC. Translating gives CASDHRASGTQYF.

At least ten counts were recorded for this clonotype. The CDR3, as DNA: TGTGCCAGCAGCTCACAGGGGGCGCGCAGCAATCAGCCCCAGCATTTT. Protein sequence: CASSSQGARSNQPQHF. V usage is TRBV2 and J usage is TRBJ1-5; TRBD1 matches at 9 bases. The V gene end was trimmed by 6 bases and the J gene end by 1 base; junction bases not matched to a gene: 7. Germline V gene lookup returns CDR1 SNHLY and CDR2 FYNNEI. This CDR3 spans 16 amino acids.

This clonotype was counted only a few times. V gene TRBV19 combines with J gene TRBJ1-1; a weak D match, TRBD1 (5 bases). With 3 bases removed from V and 2 bases from J, the gap between germline ends came to 10 bases. The CDR3 is 14 amino acids. The germline V gene encodes CDR1 LNHDA and CDR2 SQIVND (reference sequence). The CDR3 here is CASSMVQGNTEAFF. The CDR3 coding sequence is TGTGCCAGTAGTATGGTCCAGGGCAACACTGAAGCTTTCTTT.

The gene calls are TRBV6-1 and TRBJ1-4, with 8 bases identical to TRBD1. The CDR3 length is 14 residues. From germline, CDR1 is MNHNS and CDR2 SASEGT. V shed 4 bases, J shed 10 bases, and the junction held 8 bases outside the gene matches. For the CDR3, the DNA is TGTGCCAGCAGTGTTGGGACAGGACAGAGAAAACTGTTTTTT. This codes for CASSVGTGQRKLFF.

This clonotype was detected ten times or more. This rearrangement joins TRBV19 to TRBJ2-7, with D hard to call. Germline V gene data show CDR1 as LNHDA and CDR2 as SQIVND (reference sequence). V shed 1 base and J shed 4 bases, with 8 bases lying between them. CDR3 size: 13 residues. The DNA for the CDR3 is TGTGCCAGTAGTATAGGCCAAGCGTACGAGCAGTACTTC. This sequence encodes CASSIGQAYEQYF.

This clonotype was seen many times. The gene calls are TRBV28 and TRBJ1-2; tentatively, D is TRBD1 (6 bases). The CDR3 spans 15 residues. Deletions cut 6 bases from V and 4 bases from J, with 18 bases between. Germline-derived CDR1 and CDR2 are MDHEN and SYDVKM. CDR3 sequence: CASSPSPDSSYGYTF. The CDR3 region has the DNA TGTGCCAGCAGCCCCTCCCCGGACAGTAGCTATGGCTACACCTTC.

This sequence joins TRBV6-2 or TRBV6-3 and TRBJ1-4; D is uncertain. CDR1 is MNHEY and CDR2 is SVGEGT in the germline V gene. The CDR3 totals 14 residues. V lost 2 bases to trimming and J lost 8 bases, with 12 bases between them. The CDR3 reads CASSYRIEQEKLFF. The DNA for the CDR3 is TGTGCCAGCAGTTACCGGATTGAGCAGGAAAAACTGTTTTTT.